This T cell receptor (beta chain) was observed in a study of CD8+ T cells in alopecia areata. As to this clone: Its antigen is still unknown. The gene names given are mouse names. The DNA ends 4 residues before the CDR3 does, and the rest of the CDR3 is filled in from the germline J gene.

Whole-study findings and limits: Clonality in lesional scalp, especially alopecia totalis/universalis, exceeded that of normal scalp.

Researchers sorted pooled cutaneous lymph node cells on the basis of CD4, CD8alpha, NKG2D, NKG2ACE and other markers. TCR sequencing used cDNA made by reverse transcription of extracted RNA. The protocol was immunoSEQ multiplex PCR, while the TCRdb copy is restricted to in-frame clones and leaves out a portion. There are approximately 280,000 clones in the sample, none observed a single time. Trimming removed 2 bases from V and 0 bases from J; junction bases left unmatched: 4. The CDR3 extends over 16 amino acids. Germline CDR1 NSHNY, CDR2 SYGAGN. This chain uses TRBV13-1 with TRBJ2-4; 9 nucleotides align to TRBD2. This clonotype originated in a C3H/HeJ mouse with alopecia areata. The mice in this strain carry MHC haplotype H2-k. The material sequenced was CD4+ T cells sorted from a lymph node. The CDR3 loop is CASSDPGGVSQNTLYF. Partial CDR3 DNA: TGTGCCAGCAGTGACCCTGGGGGGGTTAGTCAAAAC.